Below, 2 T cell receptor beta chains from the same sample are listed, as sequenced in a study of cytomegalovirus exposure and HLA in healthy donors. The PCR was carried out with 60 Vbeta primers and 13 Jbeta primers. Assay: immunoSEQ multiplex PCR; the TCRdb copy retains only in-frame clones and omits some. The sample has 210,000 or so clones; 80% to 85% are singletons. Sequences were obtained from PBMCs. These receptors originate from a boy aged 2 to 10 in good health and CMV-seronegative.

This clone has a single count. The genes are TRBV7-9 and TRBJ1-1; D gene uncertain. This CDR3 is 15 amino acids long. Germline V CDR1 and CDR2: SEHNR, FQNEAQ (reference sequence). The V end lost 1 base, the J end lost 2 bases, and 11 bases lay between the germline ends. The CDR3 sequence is CASSLGRGPNTEAFF. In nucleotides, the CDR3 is TGTGCCAGCAGCTTAGGTCGGGGTCCTAACACTGAAGCTTTCTTT.

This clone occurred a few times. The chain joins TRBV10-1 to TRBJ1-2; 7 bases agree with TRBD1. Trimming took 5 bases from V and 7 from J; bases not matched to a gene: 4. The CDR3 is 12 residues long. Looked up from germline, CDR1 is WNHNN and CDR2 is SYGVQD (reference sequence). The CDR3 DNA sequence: TGCGCCAGCAGTCTCAGGGGGTTTGGCTACACCTTC. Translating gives CASSLRGFGYTF.